This entry lists 18 T cell receptor beta chains sequenced from one sample in a study of T cell responses to AZD1222 COVID-19 vaccine. Repertoires were generated with immunoSEQ multiplex PCR, while TCRdb's copy carries only in-frame clones and drops some. The sample yields 90,000 to 120,000 clones, over 80% seen once. Sequences were derived from peripheral blood, sampled 28 days after the second AZD1222 dose. The receptors were sampled from an adult who received the AZD1222 COVID-19 vaccine.

This chain links TRBV12-3 or TRBV12-4 with TRBJ2-7; D may be TRBD1 or TRBD2 (5 bases each). The germline V and J ends were trimmed by 5 bases and 3 bases, with 11 bases remaining between them. This CDR3 is 13 amino acids long. The CDR3 loop is CASSPGTDYEQYF. In DNA form, the CDR3 reads TGTGCCAGCAGTCCCGGGACGGACTACGAGCAGTACTTC.

The rearrangement joins TRBV6-4 to TRBJ1-6; the D gene is possibly TRBD1 (5 bases). Germline V CDR1 and CDR2: MRHNA, SNTAGT. This CDR3 has 15 residues. Trimming took off 0 bases at V and 7 bases at J, with 10 bases between the two ends. CDR3 bases: TGTGCCAGCAGTGACTCGTCTTGGGGGAATTCACCCCTCCACTTT. Translated: CASSDSSWGNSPLHF.

The chain recombines TRBV21-1 with TRBJ1-4. TRBV21-1 is tagged as a pseudogene. The length of the CDR3 is 16 residues. Here the CDR3 reads CASSVLTGWRDEKLFF. The CDR3 nucleotides read TGTGCCAGCAGCGTACTCACAGGGTGGAGGGATGAAAAACTGTTTTTT.

The genes are TRBV18 and TRBJ2-3, with D uncertain. V dropped 4 bases and J dropped 3 bases, with 20 bases sitting between them. Germline-derived CDR1 and CDR2 are KGHSH and LQKENI. This CDR3 is 17 amino acids long. CDR3 in amino acids: CASSLRPEKGRTDTQYF. As DNA, the CDR3 is TGTGCCAGCTCACTACGCCCGGAGAAGGGTCGGACAGATACGCAGTATTTT.

This clone was counted a single time. The chain carries TRBV7-9 and TRBJ1-1, with 7 bases matching TRBD1. After removal of 5 bases from V and 4 bases from J, the junction contained 4 bases not matched to a gene. Germline V gene data show CDR1 as SEHNR and CDR2 as FQNEAQ (reference sequence). The CDR3 runs to 13 residues. CDR3 nucleotides: TGTGCCAGCAGCGGGTGGACAGGCACTGAAGCTTTCTTT. The encoded protein is CASSGWTGTEAFF.

In this sample, this clone turned up once. Its ends do not fully match the called genes, so a read error is possible. The chain joins TRBV15 to TRBJ1-1, with D maybe TRBD1 (6 bases). The CDR3 length is 17 residues. In germline, CDR1 is LNHNV, CDR2 YYDKDF (reference sequence). CDR3 DNA: TGTGCCACCAGCAGAGCCGGTGGGGGCCCCATGAACACTAAAGCTTTCTTT. The encoded protein is CATSRAGGGPMNTKAFF.

The rearrangement joins TRBV9 to TRBJ1-2, with D hard to call. CDR3 length: 16 amino acids. V lost 4 bases and J 5 bases, leaving 21 bases between the germline ends. Germline CDR1 SGDLS, CDR2 YYNGEE. The CDR3 DNA reads TGTGCCAGCAGCCGCGCCAGCGGGGTCGGAGTTTATGGCTACACCTTC. Encoded protein: CASSRASGVGVYGYTF.

This clone was picked up a small number of times. The V call is TRBV25-1, the J call TRBJ2-3; TRBD2 agrees at 9 bases. Germline V gene sequence: CDR1 MGHDK, CDR2 SYGVNS. The CDR3 spans 17 residues. V lost 2 bases to trimming and J lost 0 bases; unmatched junction nucleotides: 6. The CDR3 DNA reads as TGTGCCAGCAGTGAAGGTGCGGGAGGGTTCAGCACAGATACGCAGTATTTT. It encodes CASSEGAGGFSTDTQYF.

The CDR3 DNA follows: TGTGCCTGGAGTGGACAGGGACCGAACACTGAAGCTTTCTTT. This sequence encodes CAWSGQGPNTEAFF. The rearrangement uses TRBV30 and TRBJ1-1; 7 nucleotides agree with TRBD1. CDR1 is GTSNPN, CDR2 SVGIG, per germline (reference sequence). The length of the CDR3 is 14 residues. V was pared by 1 base and J by 1 base, with 3 bases of the junction left unmatched.

The chain combines TRBV19 with TRBJ2-1, with 13 bases fitting TRBD2. V gave up 1 base and J gave up 8 bases; unmatched junction bases: 8. From germline, CDR1 is LNHDA and CDR2 SQIVND (reference sequence). This CDR3 has 17 residues. The CDR3 DNA reads as TGTGCCAGTAGTATAGTAAGGACTAGCGGGAGTTCGGATGAGCAGTTCTTC. It encodes CASSIVRTSGSSDEQFF.

The genes are TRBV6-5 and TRBJ1-1; tentative D call: TRBD1 (5 bases). The CDR3 consists of 13 residues. The V and J ends lost 5 bases and 1 base respectively, with 8 bases between them. Looked up from germline, CDR1 is MNHEY and CDR2 is SVGAGI. This CDR3 reads CASSLQANTEAFF. The CDR3 DNA reads as TGTGCCAGCAGTCTACAGGCGAACACTGAAGCTTTCTTT.

This chain joins TRBV28 and TRBJ2-7; 7 bases map to TRBD1. V trimming: 6 bases; J trimming: 3 bases; junction bases outside the gene matches: 8. Germline V gene lookup returns CDR1 MDHEN and CDR2 SYDVKM. This CDR3 has 14 amino acids. CDR3 DNA: TGTGCCAGCAGCCTAAGACAGGGTAACTACGAGCAGTACTTC. Translation: CASSLRQGNYEQYF. The full variable domain, its missing parts supplied by reference TRBV28 and TRBJ2-7, is DVKVTQSSRYLVKRTGEKVFLECVQDMDHENMFWYRQDPGLGLRLIYFSYDVKMKEKGDIPEGYSVSREKKERFSLILESASTNQTSMYLCASSLRQGNYEQYFGPGTRLTVT.

The chain carries TRBV27 and TRBJ1-1, with D perhaps matching TRBD1 (6 bases). The V end lost 6 bases, the J end lost 7 bases, and 15 bases lay between the germline ends. The V gene's germline CDR1 is MNHEY and CDR2 SMNVEV (reference sequence). The CDR3 sequence is 13 residues long. The CDR3 region is CASRGGGASEAFF. The CDR3 DNA sequence: TGTGCCAGCAGGGGAGGGGGGGCAAGTGAAGCTTTCTTT.

CDR3 protein: CASSQRAGLGNTIYF. In DNA form, the CDR3 reads TGTGCCAGCAGCCAACGTGCAGGGTTGGGAAACACCATATATTTT. The chain combines TRBV14 with TRBJ1-3; D is perhaps TRBD1 (5 bases). CDR1 and CDR2 from the germline V gene are SGHDN and FVKESK. The CDR3 consists of 15 residues. V lost 2 bases to trimming and J lost 4 bases, with 12 bases between them.

The rearrangement uses TRBV6-5 and TRBJ2-7; the D call may be TRBD1 or TRBD2 (5 bases each). CDR1 and CDR2 (germline): MNHEY, SVGAGI. The CDR3 is 15 amino acids. V was shortened by 6 bases and J by 3 bases, with 18 bases between the two germline ends. DNA for the CDR3: TGTGCCAGCAGCCCGGGACCCCCTAAAGTCTACGAGCAGTACTTC. This encodes CASSPGPPKVYEQYF.

The chain carries TRBV27 and TRBJ2-7; D perhaps matches TRBD1 (6 bases). Trimming stripped 2 bases from V and 7 bases from J, with 15 bases between. This CDR3 is built from 14 residues. The germline gives CDR1 MNHEY, CDR2 SMNVEV (reference sequence). CDR3 amino acids: CASSLKAGAGEQYF. The CDR3 nucleotides are TGTGCCAGCAGTTTAAAGGCAGGGGCGGGTGAGCAGTACTTC.

The rearrangement uses TRBV19 and TRBJ2-7; 8 bases match TRBD2. Germline V gene data show CDR1 as LNHDA and CDR2 as SQIVND (reference sequence). The CDR3 runs to 12 residues. The CDR3 spells CASSGGKYEQYF. The CDR3 DNA follows: TGTGCGTCAAGCGGGGGAAAATACGAGCAGTACTTC.

The chain is built from TRBV5-1 and TRBJ1-2; unclear D gene. CDR1 and CDR2 from the germline V gene are SGHRS and YFSETQ. The CDR3 runs to 15 residues. Between the trimmed V and J ends, which lost 0 bases and 3 bases, there was a span of 12 bases. This CDR3 is CASSLDLTLHYGYTF. The DNA for the CDR3 is TGCGCCAGCAGCTTGGACCTGACACTCCACTATGGCTACACCTTC.